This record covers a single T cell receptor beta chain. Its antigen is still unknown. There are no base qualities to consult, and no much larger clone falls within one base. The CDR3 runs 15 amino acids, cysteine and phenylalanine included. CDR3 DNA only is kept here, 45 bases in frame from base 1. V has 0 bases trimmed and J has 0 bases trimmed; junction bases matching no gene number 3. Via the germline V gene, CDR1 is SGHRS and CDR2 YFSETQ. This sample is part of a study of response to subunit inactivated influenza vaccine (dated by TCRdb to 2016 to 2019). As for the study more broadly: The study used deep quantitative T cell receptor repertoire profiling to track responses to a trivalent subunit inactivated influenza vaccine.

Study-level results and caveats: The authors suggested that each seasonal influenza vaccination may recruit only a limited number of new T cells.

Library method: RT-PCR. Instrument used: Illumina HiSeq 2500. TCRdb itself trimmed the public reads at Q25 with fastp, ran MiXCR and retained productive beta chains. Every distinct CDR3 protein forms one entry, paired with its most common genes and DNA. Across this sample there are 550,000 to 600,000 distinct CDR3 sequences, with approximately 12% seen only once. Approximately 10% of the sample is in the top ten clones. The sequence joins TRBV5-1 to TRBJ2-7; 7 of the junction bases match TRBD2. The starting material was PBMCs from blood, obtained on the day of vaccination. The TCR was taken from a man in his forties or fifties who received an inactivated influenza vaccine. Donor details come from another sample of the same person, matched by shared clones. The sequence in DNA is TGCGCCAGCAGCTTGGTCGGGGGGAACTCCTACGAGCAGTACTTC. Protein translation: CASSLVGGNSYEQYF.